These 27 T cell receptor beta chains originate from one sample sequenced in a study of PD-1 blockade in classical Hodgkin lymphoma. Relapses following autologous stem cell transplantation were seen in all patients, with brentuximab vedotin exposure varying. Purified CD4+ T cells were obtained from thawed PBMCs through magnetic negative selection. Sequencing used immunoSEQ multiplex PCR; TCRdb keeps in-frame clones, though not all of them. The sample lists 6,000 to 7,000 clones; about 80% were seen once. Sequenced material: CD4+ T cells from blood, taken at baseline. The receptors come from a human donor with classical Hodgkin lymphoma.

The chain uses TRBV30 and TRBJ2-5, with 10 nucleotides matching TRBD2. Germline V gene sequence: CDR1 GTSNPN, CDR2 SVGIG (reference sequence). V gave up 2 bases and J gave up 5 bases; unmatched junction bases: 8. The CDR3 sequence is 15 residues long. In nucleotides, the CDR3 is TGTGCCTGGAGTAGGCTAGCGGGAGTGCGGGAGACCCAGTACTTC. The encoded protein is CAWSRLAGVRETQYF.

The V call is TRBV5-1, the J call TRBJ2-7, with a possible D match to TRBD2 (5 bases). Germline CDR1 SGHRS, CDR2 YFSETQ. V was cut by 2 bases and J by 0 bases, with 12 bases left in between. The CDR3 has 15 residues. In DNA form, the CDR3 reads TGCGCCAGCAGCTTCGGAGGAGCTCCCTCCTACGAGCAGTACTTC. This sequence encodes CASSFGGAPSYEQYF. Variable domain in full (rest from reference TRBV5-1 and TRBJ2-7): KAGVTQTPRYLIKTRGQQVTLSCSPISGHRSVSWYQQTPGQGLQFLFEYFSETQRNKGNFPGRFSGRQFSNSRSEMNVSTLELGDSALYLCASSFGGAPSYEQYFGPGTRLTVT.

CDR3 sequence (DNA): TGTGCCAGCAGCCCCTTAGGCGGGGAACCTAACTATGGCTACACCTTC. Translated: CASSPLGGEPNYGYTF. This chain connects TRBV7-6 to TRBJ1-2; D ambiguous. Germline CDR1 is SGHVS and CDR2 is FNYEAQ. V lost 5 bases to trimming and J lost 0 bases, with 16 bases between them. The CDR3 has 16 amino acids.

V usage is TRBV2 and J usage is TRBJ2-7, with 10 positions matching TRBD2. The germline gives CDR1 SNHLY, CDR2 FYNNEI. The CDR3 spans 14 residues. Germline trimming cut 6 bases from V and 4 bases from J; bases unmatched to any gene: 6. The CDR3 DNA is TGTGCCAGCAGGAGGACTAGCGGAGAGTACGAGCAGTACTTC. Translating gives CASRRTSGEYEQYF. Full variable domain (remainder filled in from reference TRBV2 and TRBJ2-7): EPEVTQTPSHQVTQMGQEVILRCVPISNHLYFYWYRQILGQKVEFLVSFYNNEISEKSEIFDDQFSVERPDGSNFTLKIRSTKLEDSAMYFCASRRTSGEYEQYFGPGTRLTVT.

The chain combines TRBV29-1 with TRBJ2-3, with TRBD2 as a possible D gene (5 bases). The V end was cut by 4 bases, the J end by 1 base, with 9 bases between. Germline values: CDR1 SQVTM, CDR2 ANQGSEA. The CDR3 length is 13 residues. CDR3 in DNA: TGCAGCGTTGTAATCGGGGGCACAGATACGCAGTATTTT. Protein: CSVVIGGTDTQYF.

This rearrangement joins TRBV6-6 to TRBJ2-1; 12 bases agree with TRBD2. V gave up 6 bases and J gave up 4 bases; unmatched junction bases: 7. The CDR3 totals 16 residues. CDR1 MNHNY and CDR2 SVGAGI come from the germline V gene (reference sequence). CDR3 residues: CASRDLTSGGYNEQFF. The CDR3 region has the DNA TGTGCCAGCAGGGACCTGACTAGCGGGGGATACAATGAGCAGTTCTTC.

The chain uses TRBV15 and TRBJ2-1; possible D gene TRBD2, 6 bases. The V gene's germline CDR1 is LNHNV and CDR2 YYDKDF (reference sequence). The CDR3 contains 17 residues. The V gene lost 3 bases and the J gene lost 0 bases, with 15 bases spanning the gap. The CDR3 nucleotides are TGTGCCACCAGCAGTTGGGTGGGCGGGACCTCCTACAATGAGCAGTTCTTC. The encoded protein is CATSSWVGGTSYNEQFF.

The chain links TRBV4-2 to TRBJ2-3; possibly TRBD2 for D (6 bases). Trimming stripped 0 bases from V and 4 bases from J, with 17 bases between. The germline CDR1 and CDR2 sequences are LGHNA and YNFKEQ. The CDR3 runs to 17 residues. The CDR3 spells CASSQDPLAWGADTQYF. In DNA, the CDR3 is TGTGCCAGCAGCCAAGATCCCCTAGCGTGGGGCGCAGATACGCAGTATTTT.

The chain is built from TRBV19 and TRBJ2-2, with 11 bases aligning to TRBD2. The CDR3 loop spans 16 amino acids. The germline V gene encodes CDR1 LNHDA and CDR2 SQIVND (reference sequence). V dropped 6 bases and J dropped 2; count of bases not matched to a gene: 5. CDR3 in DNA: TGTGCCAGTAGCCGTAGCGGGAGGGGCAACACCGGGGAGCTGTTTTTT. Translated, it gives CASSRSGRGNTGELFF.

The chain combines TRBV2 with TRBJ2-3; no clear D. V shed 6 bases and J shed 3 bases, with 4 bases lying between them. Germline loops: CDR1 SNHLY, CDR2 FYNNEI. The CDR3 sequence is 11 residues long. The CDR3 DNA reads TGTGCCAGCAGGGCGACAGATACGCAGTATTTT. Translating gives CASRATDTQYF.

This clone occurred a few times. The rearrangement joins TRBV10-1 to TRBJ2-5; D may be TRBD2 (5 bases). This CDR3 is 14 amino acids long. V shed 4 bases and J shed 1 base, with 10 bases lying between them. Germline assignment: CDR1 WNHNN and CDR2 SYGVQD (reference sequence). The CDR3 coding sequence is TGCGCCAGCAGTGTTGGAGGATCCCAAGAGACCCAGTACTTC. Translated, it gives CASSVGGSQETQYF.

The chain uses TRBV11-2 and TRBJ2-3, with D tentatively TRBD2 (5 bases). The CDR3 consists of 15 residues. Germline V CDR1 and CDR2: SGHAT, FQNNGV. V lost 5 bases and J 0 bases, leaving 12 bases between the germline ends. The CDR3 is CASSPRRTSTDTQYF. Written as DNA, the CDR3 is TGTGCCAGCAGCCCCCGACGGACTAGCACAGATACGCAGTATTTT.

V usage is TRBV19 and J usage is TRBJ2-5; a weak D match, TRBD2 (6 bases). V was pared by 7 bases and J by 7 bases, with 13 bases between. Per germline, CDR1 LNHDA and CDR2 SQIVND (reference sequence). The CDR3 is 12 residues long. The CDR3 protein is CASNSGVGTQYF. CDR3 DNA sequence: TGTGCCAGTAATTCGGGGGTTGGGACCCAGTACTTC. The entire variable domain, with the rest obtained from reference TRBV19 and TRBJ2-5, is as follows: DGGITQSPKYLFRKEGQNVTLSCEQNLNHDAMYWYRQDPGQGLRLIYYSQIVNDFQKGDIAEGYSVSREKKESFPLTVTSAQKNPTAFYLCASNSGVGTQYFGPGTRLLVL.

The rearrangement joins TRBV11-2 to TRBJ2-1; TRBD2 is a possible D gene (5 bases). V was clipped by 7 bases and J by 0 bases, with 13 bases between them. The CDR3 is made up of 15 amino acids. Looked up from germline, CDR1 is SGHAT and CDR2 is FQNNGV. For the CDR3, the DNA is TGTGCCAGCACCGAGGGATCATCCTCCTACAATGAGCAGTTCTTC. This translates into CASTEGSSSYNEQFF.

The chain joins TRBV10-3 to TRBJ1-1; 8 nucleotides align to TRBD1. CDR3 length: 13 amino acids. Germline assignment: CDR1 ENHRY and CDR2 SYGVKD. After removal of 10 bases from V and 1 base from J, the junction contained 5 bases not matched to a gene. CDR3 amino acids: CATQDRANTEAFF. CDR3 coding DNA: TGTGCCACCCAGGACAGGGCGAACACTGAAGCTTTCTTT.

The table lists this clone with a few counts. The CDR3 reads CASSNLGGGSTEAFF. In DNA form, the CDR3 reads TGTGCCAGCAGTAACTTGGGAGGCGGTAGTACTGAAGCTTTCTTT. This chain connects TRBV6-6 to TRBJ1-1, with unresolved D. Between the trimmed V and J ends, which lost 5 bases and 5 bases, there was a span of 18 bases. Germline V gives CDR1 MNHNY, CDR2 SVGAGI (reference sequence). The CDR3 has 15 residues.

This clone was seen only once. The chain couples TRBV10-3 to TRBJ2-3; possibly TRBD1 or TRBD2 for D (5 bases each). The ends were cut back, 2 bases at V and 4 bases at J, with 10 bases in the middle. Germline CDR1 ENHRY, CDR2 SYGVKD. The CDR3 is made up of 14 amino acids. DNA of the CDR3: TGTGCCATCAGTGAGCGGGACGGCGCAGATACGCAGTATTTT. It yields the protein CAISERDGADTQYF.

The chain links TRBV5-1 to TRBJ1-1; TRBD1 might be the D (6 bases). Trimming left V 2 bases short and J 3 bases short, with 14 bases between. Germline assignment: CDR1 SGHRS and CDR2 YFSETQ. CDR3 length: 15 amino acids. The CDR3 reads CASSLVQGTYTEAFF. The CDR3 coding sequence is TGCGCCAGCAGCTTAGTCCAGGGGACGTACACTGAAGCTTTCTTT.

The V and J genes are TRBV6-5 and TRBJ2-1; possible D gene TRBD2, 5 bases. This CDR3 contains 14 residues. Trimming left V 0 bases short and J 12 bases short, with 15 bases between. Germline-derived CDR1 and CDR2 are MNHEY and SVGAGI. CDR3 sequence: CASSYSRSGEGQFF. The CDR3 bases are TGTGCCAGCAGTTACTCGAGATCTGGAGAGGGGCAGTTCTTC.

V usage is TRBV7-2 and J usage is TRBJ2-7, with 11 bases lining up with TRBD2. CDR1 SGHTA and CDR2 FQGNSA come from the germline V gene. The CDR3 loop spans 15 amino acids. Trimming at V came to 6 bases and at J to 3 bases, leaving 7 bases not matched to a gene. In nucleotides, the CDR3 is TGTGCCAGCAGTTTTCATGGACTAGCGGGCTACGAGCAGTACTTC. This translates into CASSFHGLAGYEQYF.

The rearrangement uses TRBV6-5 and TRBJ2-1; 7 nucleotides line up with TRBD2. This CDR3 has 16 amino acids. Losses at the gene ends were 0 bases for V and 13 bases for J; bases not matched to a gene: 15. CDR1 MNHEY and CDR2 SVGAGI come from the germline V gene. The CDR3 sequence: CASSYSQAWGGTSQFF. DNA for the CDR3: TGTGCCAGCAGTTACTCTCAGGCCTGGGGGGGGACGTCACAGTTCTTC.

The rearrangement uses TRBV6-4 and TRBJ2-6; D might be TRBD1 (5 bases). The germline V gene has CDR1 MRHNA and CDR2 SNTAGT. Trimming took off 6 bases at V and 0 bases at J, with 9 bases between the two ends. CDR3 length equals 15 residues. The CDR3: CASSSDSSGANVLTF. The CDR3 DNA sequence: TGTGCCAGCAGCTCCGACAGCTCTGGGGCCAACGTCCTGACTTTC.

The chain has TRBV5-1 and TRBJ2-5, with D possibly matching TRBD1 (6 bases). The end of the DNA fits TRBJ2-7 better, so the J call may be wrong. Germline values: CDR1 SGHRS, CDR2 YFSETQ. CDR3 size: 13 residues. CDR3 in amino acids: CASSSEQGYEQYF. The CDR3 DNA reads TGCGCCAGCAGCTCGGAACAGGGCTACGAGCAGTACTTC.

Only one count was recorded for this clone. The chain has TRBV15 and TRBJ2-3, with 7 bases lining up with TRBD2. The CDR3 length is 19 residues. V lost 1 base, J lost 4 bases, and 17 bases stayed unmatched. The germline gives CDR1 LNHNV, CDR2 YYDKDF (reference sequence). This CDR3 is CATSRGKVNSRENSDTQYF. The CDR3 DNA sequence: TGTGCCACCAGCAGAGGAAAGGTGAACTCGCGGGAGAATTCAGATACGCAGTATTTT.

The chain joins TRBV7-9 to TRBJ1-5; 8 nucleotides agree with TRBD1. Germline-derived CDR1 and CDR2 are SEHNR and FQNEAQ (reference sequence). Unmatched junction bases numbered 6, after V lost 1 base and J lost 4 bases. This CDR3 spans 16 amino acids. Here the CDR3 reads CASSLGGTGSNQPQHF. Written as DNA, the CDR3 is TGTGCCAGCAGCTTAGGGGGGACAGGATCGAATCAGCCCCAGCATTTT. Drawing the rest from reference TRBV7-9 and TRBJ1-5, the complete variable domain is DTGVSQNPRHKITKRGQNVTFRCDPISEHNRLYWYRQTLGQGPEFLTYFQNEAQLEKSRLLSDRFSAERPKGSFSTLEIQRTEQGDSAMYLCASSLGGTGSNQPQHFGDGTRLSIL.

On this clone itself: The junction and the germline gene differ at one end; a read error may be behind it. The gene calls are TRBV10-3 and TRBJ2-3, with 8 bases fitting TRBD2. Germline CDR1 ENHRY, CDR2 SYGVKD. The CDR3 sequence is 13 residues long. The CDR3 nucleotides read TGTGCCATCAGTGATTCGCCGGGAGGGCCCCACGTTTTT. Protein: CAISDSPGGPHVF.

The chain combines TRBV5-1 with TRBJ2-2; 7 nucleotides line up with TRBD1. The CDR3 is 19 residues long. J was trimmed by 0 bases and V by 1 base; bases with no gene match: 12. Germline CDR1 is SGHRS and CDR2 is YFSETQ. The CDR3 is CASSLYGSSTGSNTGELFF. The CDR3 bases are TGCGCCAGCAGCTTGTATGGCTCCTCGACAGGGTCGAACACCGGGGAGCTGTTTTTT.